This T cell receptor (beta chain) was observed in a study of CD8 T cells in Susac syndrome. This clonotype has only one observation. Its antigen is unknown. With random hexamers, roughly 0.45 to 1 ug RNA was reverse transcribed. Across 54 Vbeta and 13 Jbeta, immunoSEQ multiplex PCR amplified TCR beta CDR3. TCRdb reanalysed the immunoSEQ multiplex PCR reads using MiXCR and keeps one entry per CDR3 protein. This table has 200,000 or so distinct CDR3 sequences, 95% appearing once. The CDR3 spans 14 residues. Trimming removed 6 bases at V and 0 bases at J, with 9 bases between. CDR1 and CDR2 from the germline V gene are SNHLY and FYNNEI. Study-wide results and limits: Clonal expansion was not seen in any Susac syndrome CD4+ T cell repertoire.

The sample was CD4+ T cells from PBMCs. The source of this sequence is a human donor with Susac syndrome. The chain recombines TRBV2 with TRBJ2-1; unclear D gene. In DNA, the CDR3 is TGTGCCAGCAGCGAGGCATTCTCCTACAATGAGCAGTTCTTC. Amino acid sequence: CASSEAFSYNEQFF. The full variable domain, completed using reference TRBV2 and TRBJ2-1, is EPEVTQTPSHQVTQMGQEVILRCVPISNHLYFYWYRQILGQKVEFLVSFYNNEISEKSEIFDDQFSVERPDGSNFTLKIRSTKLEDSAMYFCASSEAFSYNEQFFGPGTRLTVL.